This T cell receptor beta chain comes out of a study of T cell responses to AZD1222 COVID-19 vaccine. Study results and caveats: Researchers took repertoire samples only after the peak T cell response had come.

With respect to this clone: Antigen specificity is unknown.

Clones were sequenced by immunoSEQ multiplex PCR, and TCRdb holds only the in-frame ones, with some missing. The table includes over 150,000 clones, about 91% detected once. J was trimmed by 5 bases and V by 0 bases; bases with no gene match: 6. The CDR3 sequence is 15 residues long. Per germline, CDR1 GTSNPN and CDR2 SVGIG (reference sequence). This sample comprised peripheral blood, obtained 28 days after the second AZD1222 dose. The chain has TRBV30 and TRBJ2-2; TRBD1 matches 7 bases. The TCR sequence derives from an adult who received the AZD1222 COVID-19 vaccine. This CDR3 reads CAWSVGDRITGELFF. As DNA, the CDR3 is TGTGCCTGGAGTGTTGGGGACAGAATTACCGGGGAGCTGTTTTTT.